There are many counts of the clone carrying this T cell receptor beta chain. Antigen unknown. A single record per CDR3 protein comes from TCRdb applying MiXCR to the RT-PCR reads. The top ten clones hold around 10% of a sample with about 700,000 distinct CDR3 sequences, 15% to 18% of them seen once. V was pared by 5 bases and J by 2 bases, with 11 bases between. Germline assignment: CDR1 DFQATT and CDR2 SNEGSKA (reference sequence). The length of the CDR3 is 13 residues. The record originates from a study of response to subunit inactivated influenza vaccine. Study results and limitations: Authors suggested each seasonal flu vaccination may recruit only limited numbers of new T cells.

The sequences come from PBMCs from blood, collected less than 13 days after vaccination. This TCR came from a man aged 45-60 years who received an inactivated influenza vaccine. V usage is TRBV20-1 and J usage is TRBJ2-3; D tentatively reads TRBD1 or TRBD2 (5 bases each). CDR3 protein: CSARGPNTDTQYF. CDR3 nucleotides: TGCAGTGCTCGGGGACCAAACACAGATACGCAGTATTTT.